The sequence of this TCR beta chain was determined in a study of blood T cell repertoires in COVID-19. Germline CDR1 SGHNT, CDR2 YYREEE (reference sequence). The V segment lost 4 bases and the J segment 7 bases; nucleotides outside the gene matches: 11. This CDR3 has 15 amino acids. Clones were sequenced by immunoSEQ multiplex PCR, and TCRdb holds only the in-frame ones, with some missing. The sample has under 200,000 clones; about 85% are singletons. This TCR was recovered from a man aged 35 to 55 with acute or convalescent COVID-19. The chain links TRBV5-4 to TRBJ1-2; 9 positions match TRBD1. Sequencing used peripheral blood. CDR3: CASSPGTGNFFGYTF. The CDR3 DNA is TGTGCCAGCAGCCCCGGGACAGGGAATTTTTTTGGCTACACCTTC.